Presented here are 22 T cell receptor beta chains from one specimen sequenced in a study of T cell responses to AZD1222 COVID-19 vaccine. Sequencing was performed with immunoSEQ multiplex PCR; in TCRdb, only in-frame clones are kept and a portion is missing. The sample has roughly 97,000 clones; over 70% are singletons. The source material was peripheral blood, sampled on day 0 of AZD1222 vaccination. All receptors derive from an adult in good health.

V is TRBV5-5 and J is TRBJ2-3; D is undetermined. CDR3 length equals 18 residues. Germline V gene lookup returns CDR1 SGHKS and CDR2 YYEKEE (reference sequence). CDR3 bases: TGTGCTTGCGCCCCCCTACCTAGTACCTTACTCGGTCAAGATACGCAGTATTTT. The encoded protein is CACAPLPSTLLGQDTQYF. Filled out from reference TRBV5-5 and TRBJ2-3, the complete variable domain reads DAGVTQSPTHLIKTRGQQVTLRCSPISGHKSVSWYQQVLGQGPQFIFQYYEKEERGRGNFPDRFSARQFPNYSSELNVNALLLGDSALYLCACAPLPSTLLGQDTQYFGPGTRLTVL.

The chain links TRBV5-4 to TRBJ2-5; D possibly corresponds to TRBD2 (5 bases). Germline CDR1 is SGHNT and CDR2 is YYREEE (reference sequence). The CDR3 has 13 amino acids. The germline V and J ends were trimmed by 0 bases and 4 bases, with 7 bases remaining between them. The CDR3 bases are TGTGCCAGCAGCTTGGGGAGCGGAGAGACCCAGTACTTC. Translation gives CASSLGSGETQYF.

The V and J genes are TRBV7-9 and TRBJ1-5; D uncertain. The CDR3 length is 14 residues. V lost 7 bases and J 2 bases, leaving 12 bases between the germline ends. Germline lookup yields CDR1 SEHNR and CDR2 FQNEAQ (reference sequence). The CDR3 DNA sequence: TGTGCCAGCACCTCGTCTACCGGCAATCAGCCCCAGCATTTT. Translation: CASTSSTGNQPQHF.

The chain uses TRBV5-1 and TRBJ2-5; tentatively, D is TRBD1 (7 bases). CDR3 size: 14 residues. Trimming cost V 5 bases and J 2 bases, with 13 bases left between them. Looked up from germline, CDR1 is SGHRS and CDR2 is YFSETQ. The CDR3 coding sequence is TGCGCCAGCAGACCCCAGGGGGGACAAGAGACCCAGTACTTC. Its protein is CASRPQGGQETQYF.

This rearrangement joins TRBV7-9 to TRBJ1-1, with 7 nucleotides matching TRBD1. Germline-derived CDR1 and CDR2 are SEHNR and FQNEAQ (reference sequence). CDR3 length: 16 amino acids. V was clipped by 3 bases and J by 4 bases; unmatched bases: 11. The CDR3, as DNA: TGTGCCAGCAGCTTCGGATCTGGAGGGGGCGCCACTGAAGCTTTCTTT. It yields the protein CASSFGSGGGATEAFF.

CDR3: CASSLLGSNYEQYF. The CDR3 DNA is TGTGCCAGCAGCTTATTGGGGAGTAACTACGAGCAGTACTTC. The chain is built from TRBV7-9 and TRBJ2-7; a weak D match, TRBD2 (5 bases). The CDR3 runs 14 residues. V was cut by 2 bases and J by 3 bases, with 11 bases left in between. Germline V gene data show CDR1 as SEHNR and CDR2 as FQNEAQ (reference sequence).

The chain recombines TRBV18 with TRBJ1-4; D is undetermined. V was trimmed by 4 bases and J by 7 bases, leaving 10 bases between them. Germline values: CDR1 KGHSH, CDR2 LQKENI. The CDR3 extends over 13 amino acids. Written as DNA, the CDR3 is TGTGCCAGCTCACTACACTTGGGTGAAAAACTGTTTTTT. This codes for CASSLHLGEKLFF.

The chain employs TRBV27 and TRBJ2-2; the match to TRBD2 covers 10 bases. V lost 7 bases, J lost 2 bases, and 7 bases stayed unmatched. Germline values: CDR1 MNHEY, CDR2 SMNVEV (reference sequence). The CDR3 totals 16 residues. CDR3 residues: CASKVLAGVNTGELFF. For the CDR3, the DNA is TGTGCCAGCAAGGTTCTAGCGGGAGTTAACACCGGGGAGCTGTTTTTT.

This chain joins TRBV4-3 and TRBJ2-6; 11 bases align to TRBD1. Trimming removed 0 bases from V and 1 base from J; junction bases left unmatched: 5. The germline gives CDR1 LGHNA, CDR2 YSLEER. The CDR3 sequence is 19 residues long. CDR3 in amino acids: CASSQDGTGGMSGANVLTF. The CDR3 DNA sequence: TGCGCCAGCAGCCAAGATGGGACAGGGGGAATGTCTGGGGCCAACGTCCTGACTTTC.

This sequence joins TRBV5-5 and TRBJ2-1; 10 bases are shared with TRBD2. The CDR3 is 15 residues long. V trimming: 2 bases; J trimming: 7 bases; junction bases outside the gene matches: 6. From germline, CDR1 is SGHKS and CDR2 YYEKEE (reference sequence). DNA of the CDR3: TGTGCCAGCAGCTTAGCGGGGGGGATTCGGAATGAGCAGTTCTTC. This encodes CASSLAGGIRNEQFF. Full variable domain (rest looked up from reference TRBV5-5 and TRBJ2-1): DAGVTQSPTHLIKTRGQQVTLRCSPISGHKSVSWYQQVLGQGPQFIFQYYEKEERGRGNFPDRFSARQFPNYSSELNVNALLLGDSALYLCASSLAGGIRNEQFFGPGTRLTVL.

The sample holds one count of this clone. This chain joins TRBV5-4 and TRBJ2-7; the D gene is possibly TRBD1 (6 bases). Trimming left V 1 base short and J 3 bases short, with 11 bases between. Germline V CDR1 and CDR2: SGHNT, YYREEE (reference sequence). This CDR3 region has 14 residues. The DNA of the CDR3 is TGTGCCAGCAGCTTGAGGGGACAAGGCTACGAGCAGTACTTC. Protein sequence: CASSLRGQGYEQYF.

The V and J genes are TRBV25-1 and TRBJ1-6; TRBD1 matches 7 bases. Germline CDR1 is MGHDK and CDR2 is SYGVNS. This CDR3 is 15 amino acids long. After removal of 6 bases from V and 7 bases from J, the junction contained 9 bases not matched to a gene. CDR3 nucleotide sequence: TGTGCCAGCAGACGAACCGGGACAGACAATTCACCCCTCCACTTT. This codes for CASRRTGTDNSPLHF.

The table lists this clone with a few counts. The V and J genes are TRBV19 and TRBJ1-1, with D tentatively TRBD1 (5 bases). V dropped 2 bases and J dropped 4 bases, with 11 bases sitting between them. CDR3 length: 14 residues. Germline assignment: CDR1 LNHDA and CDR2 SQIVND (reference sequence). This chain's CDR3 is CASSIWGDVTEAFF. CDR3 DNA sequence: TGTGCCAGTAGTATATGGGGGGACGTCACTGAAGCTTTCTTT. The whole variable domain, remainder taken from reference TRBV19 and TRBJ1-1, is DGGITQSPKYLFRKEGQNVTLSCEQNLNHDAMYWYRQDPGQGLRLIYYSQIVNDFQKGDIAEGYSVSREKKESFPLTVTSAQKNPTAFYLCASSIWGDVTEAFFGQGTRLTVV.

The rearrangement joins TRBV9 to TRBJ2-7; D unresolved. V shed 0 bases and J shed 2 bases, with 9 bases lying between them. The CDR3 extends over 14 amino acids. In germline, CDR1 is SGDLS, CDR2 YYNGEE. Written as DNA, the CDR3 is TGTGCCAGCAGCGTAGAAGCCCTTCCCTACGAGCAGTACTTC. This encodes CASSVEALPYEQYF.

This chain joins TRBV7-8 and TRBJ1-1; D gene unclear. Germline loops: CDR1 SGHVS, CDR2 FQNEAQ. Trimming stripped 5 bases from V and 4 bases from J, with 8 bases between. The CDR3 spans 12 residues. CDR3 amino acids: CASSLSGTEAFF. DNA for the CDR3: TGTGCCAGCAGCCTTAGCGGCACTGAAGCTTTCTTT.

V is TRBV19 and J is TRBJ2-1, with 13 bases that match TRBD2. V lost 6 bases, J lost 8 bases, and 7 bases stayed unmatched. The CDR3 spans 15 residues. Germline loops: CDR1 LNHDA, CDR2 SQIVND (reference sequence). In DNA, the CDR3 is TGTGCCAGTAGGCGACTAGCGGGAGGACTCCATGAGCAGTTCTTC. This translates into CASRRLAGGLHEQFF.

In its sample, this clone was seen a few times. This chain uses TRBV30 with TRBJ2-3; the match to TRBD2 covers 10 bases. Germline CDR1 is GTSNPN and CDR2 is SVGIG (reference sequence). V lost 2 bases and J lost 0; bases outside the gene matches: 8. The CDR3 is 17 residues long. The CDR3 reads CAWSQGLAVFSTDTQYF. The CDR3 bases are TGTGCCTGGAGTCAAGGACTAGCGGTTTTTAGCACAGATACGCAGTATTTT.

CDR3 sequence reads: CASSPPTGSYEQYF. In nucleotides, the CDR3 is TGTGCCAGCAGTCCCCCGACTGGATCCTACGAGCAGTACTTC. The J gene is TRBJ2-7, the V gene TRBV28; D gene unclear. The CDR3 covers 14 residues. V was shortened by 5 bases and J by 1 base, with 12 bases between the two germline ends. CDR1 is MDHEN and CDR2 is SYDVKM in the germline V gene.

This sequence joins TRBV6-1 and TRBJ1-2; 9 bases are a match to TRBD1. Germline values: CDR1 MNHNS, CDR2 SASEGT. With V trimmed by 3 bases and J by 7 bases, 9 bases remained unmatched. The length of the CDR3 is 15 residues. CDR3 DNA: TGTGCCAGCAGTGAGGCGGGACAGGGTGCTCGTGGCTACACCTTC. It codes for CASSEAGQGARGYTF.

The chain carries TRBV27 and TRBJ1-5, with unresolved D. Germline CDR1 is MNHEY and CDR2 is SMNVEV (reference sequence). The CDR3 is made up of 14 amino acids. V lost 4 bases and J lost 2, with 9 bases in between. This CDR3 reads CASSSAGGNQPQHF. The CDR3 DNA is TGTGCCAGCAGTTCCGCAGGTGGCAATCAGCCCCAGCATTTT.

The chain uses TRBV6-6 and TRBJ2-7, with D unresolved. Trimming removed 2 bases from V and 3 bases from J, with 17 bases in between. CDR1 and CDR2 from the germline V gene are MNHNY and SVGAGI (reference sequence). The CDR3 covers 16 residues. CDR3 region: CASSYIPTERSYEQYF. The CDR3 region has the DNA TGTGCCAGCAGTTACATCCCCACAGAGAGGAGCTACGAGCAGTACTTC.

This clone came up a few times. The rearrangement uses TRBV6-4 and TRBJ2-3; TRBD2 agrees at 14 bases. In germline, CDR1 is MRHNA, CDR2 SNTAGT. There are 15 residues in the CDR3. After removal of 4 bases from V and 3 bases from J, the junction contained 0 bases not matched to a gene. The DNA for the CDR3 is TGTGCCAGCAGTGGACTAGCGGGAGGGACAGATACGCAGTATTTT. Translation: CASSGLAGGTDTQYF.